This T cell receptor beta chain emerged from a study of blood T cell repertoires in COVID-19 (dated by TCRdb to the early 2020s). In the study overall: Collaborator samples came from the United States, Italy and Spain and covered acute and convalescent phases of COVID-19. Samples were obtained from the ongoing ImmuneRACE study (first 160 participants) and from over 1,000 subjects provided by 6 global collaborators. The prospective study material was composed of cDNA or gDNA derived from T cells, B-cell-depleted T cells, or PBMCs. The dataset comprised deeply sampled blood TCRbeta repertoires from subjects exposed to, actively infected with, or recovered from COVID-19. A freely available public database, intended as a resource for researchers studying the immune response to SARS-CoV-2, is where the repertoires were released. HLA class I and class II types, where available, came from metadata supplied by the sample provider rather than from assay-based typing. The sample metadata nearly always contained a de-identified subject ID, COVID-19 status, age in years and sex.

TCRbeta CDR3 regions were amplified from genomic DNA by means of the immunoSEQ Assay, a bias-controlled multiplex PCR. Per the authors' processing: Nucleated cell counts per sample were estimated from amplification of reference gene primers within the assay. Sequence reads were collapsed and filtered to measure the absolute abundance of every unique TCRbeta CDR3 rearrangement. For each sample, productive Simpson clonality was calculated as the square root of Simpson's diversity index across productive rearrangements. The immuneACCESS repertoire file appears here via TCRdb, limited to in-frame rearrangements. These files lack a portion of the clones; in checked studies, under half of the deficit traces to unresolved V genes, and the cause of the others is not known. D and trimming come from the DNA, and the V and J calls and clone size come from that table. This sample lists tens of thousands of clones; roughly 89% were detected once. The ten largest clones add up to roughly 6.1% of the sample.

Whole blood was collected in K2EDTA tubes by collaborating institutions according to the institutions' own protocols. Collaborator samples were shipped for TCRbeta analysis as frozen whole blood, isolated PBMCs, or DNA extracted from either sample type. Cut back by 4 bases and 1 base, the V and J ends lie 10 bases apart. There are 14 amino acids in the CDR3, from cysteine to phenylalanine inclusive. Only the CDR3 DNA is retained, 42 bases long and in frame from the first base. General conclusions and limits of the study: The quantity of clinical and demographic metadata differed by source and by participant and was supplied without curation.

On this clone: The antigen it recognizes is unknown. Per-base quality was not reported, and no clone a single base away is much larger than it.

This chain is built from TRBV6-7 and TRBJ2-5, and TRBD2 may be the D gene, going by 6 matching bases. TRBV6-7 is treated as an ORF (open reading frame) with a function not yet certain. Material: peripheral blood. The TCR sequence derives from a human donor in a cohort sampled during active COVID-19. The DNA sequence is given as TGTGCCAGCAGTTCACCGGGACTCCAAGAGACCCAGTACTTC. Its translation is CASSSPGLQETQYF.